The T cell receptor (beta chain) under discussion was sequenced for a study of shared clonotypes between healthy human individuals. The study, taken as a whole, reports: The study found 4.5% to 6% of naive CD4 clonotypes shared across four donors.

Data came from immunoSEQ multiplex PCR; TCRdb stores just in-frame clones and leaves some out. The sample records some 2 million clones, 95% being singletons. Germline V lookup: CDR1 PRHDT, CDR2 FYEKMQ (reference sequence). V lost 0 bases, J lost 0 bases, and 9 bases lay in between. The CDR3 length is 15 residues. On this clone: Its specificity is not known.

The J gene is TRBJ2-7, the V gene TRBV13; unclear D gene. Sequencing was carried out using naive CD4+ T cells sorted from blood. Subset reported: CD45RA+ positively selected. The clonotype comes from a man younger than 35 in good health. In DNA form, the CDR3 reads TGTGCCAGCAGCTTAGGCCTAGGGAACTCCTACGAGCAGTACTTC. Amino acids: CASSLGLGNSYEQYF.